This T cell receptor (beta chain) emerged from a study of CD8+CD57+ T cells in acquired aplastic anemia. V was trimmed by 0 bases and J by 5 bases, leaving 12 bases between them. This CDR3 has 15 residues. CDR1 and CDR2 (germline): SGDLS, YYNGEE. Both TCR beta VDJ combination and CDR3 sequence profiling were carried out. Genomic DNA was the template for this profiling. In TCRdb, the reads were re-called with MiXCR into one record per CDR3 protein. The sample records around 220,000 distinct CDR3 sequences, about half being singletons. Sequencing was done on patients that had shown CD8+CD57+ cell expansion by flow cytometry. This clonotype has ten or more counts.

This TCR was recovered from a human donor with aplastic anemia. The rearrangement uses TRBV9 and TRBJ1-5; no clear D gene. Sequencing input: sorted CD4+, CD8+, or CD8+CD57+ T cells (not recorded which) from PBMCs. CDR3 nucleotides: TGTGCCAGCAGCGTAGGATCATTTAATGATCAGCCCCAGCATTTT. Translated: CASSVGSFNDQPQHF.